The table lists the clone carrying this T cell receptor beta chain with a few counts. The V end lost 3 bases, the J end lost 3 bases, and 11 bases lay between the germline ends. Germline CDR1 is MNHEY and CDR2 is SMNVEV (reference sequence). CDR3 length: 14 residues. These data belong to a study of human T cells and chemical hapten exposure. Time point denoted: patch test 3, about 24 weeks after DPC sensitization. Treatment described: therapeutic diphenylcyclopropenone sensitization with weekly scalp DPC. TCRdb analysed the RACE reads with MiXCR anew, one entry per CDR3 protein. Altogether 90,000 to 140,000 distinct CDR3 sequences are present, under 35% being singletons, with the ten largest covering around 2.8%.

The source is a man aged 35 to 55 with alopecia areata. Some clones in this sample may be carry-over from other donors' samples. The sequences come from whole blood, collected in connection with sensitization to the hapten diphenylcyclopropenone (DPC). This rearrangement joins TRBV27 to TRBJ1-1, with TRBD1 as a possible D gene (6 bases). CDR3 nucleotides: TGTGCCAGCAGTTTTTCGGGGGGCGACACTGAAGCTTTCTTT. It specifies CASSFSGGDTEAFF.